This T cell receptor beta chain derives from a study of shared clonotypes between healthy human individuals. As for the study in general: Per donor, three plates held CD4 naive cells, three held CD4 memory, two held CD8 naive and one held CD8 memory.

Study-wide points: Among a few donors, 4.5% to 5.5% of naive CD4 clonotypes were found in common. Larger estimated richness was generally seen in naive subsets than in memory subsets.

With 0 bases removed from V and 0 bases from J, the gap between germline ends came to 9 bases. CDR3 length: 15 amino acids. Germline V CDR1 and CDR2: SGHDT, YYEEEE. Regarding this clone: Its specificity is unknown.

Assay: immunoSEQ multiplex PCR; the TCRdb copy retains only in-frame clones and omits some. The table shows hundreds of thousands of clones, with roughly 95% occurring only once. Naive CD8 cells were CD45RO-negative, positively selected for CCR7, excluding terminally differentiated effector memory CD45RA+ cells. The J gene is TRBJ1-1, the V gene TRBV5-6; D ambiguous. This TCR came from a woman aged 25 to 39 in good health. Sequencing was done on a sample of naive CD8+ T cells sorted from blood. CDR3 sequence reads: CASSLAAAMNTEAFF. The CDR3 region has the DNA TGTGCCAGCAGCTTGGCAGCGGCCATGAACACTGAAGCTTTCTTT.